The 22 T cell receptor beta chains below all came from one sample that was sequenced in a study of blood T cell repertoires in COVID-19. Assay used: immunoSEQ multiplex PCR; TCRdb lists only in-frame clones, some missing. The sample lists fewer than 300,000 clones, over 75% occurring once. The sequenced material came from peripheral blood. Receptor source: a human donor with COVID-19, enrolled during active disease. The donor label of this sample is uncertain.

The chain combines TRBV11-2 with TRBJ2-2, with D perhaps TRBD2 (7 bases). The CDR3 extends over 15 amino acids. Germline assignment: CDR1 SGHAT and CDR2 FQNNGV. V was pared by 5 bases and J by 5 bases, with 15 bases between. The CDR3 nucleotides are TGTGCCAGCAGCCAGGGAGGGGGAGGGACCGGGGAGCTGTTTTTT. Protein sequence: CASSQGGGGTGELFF. The complete variable domain, with remaining parts taken from reference TRBV11-2 and TRBJ2-2, reads EAGVAQSPRYKIIEKRQSVAFWCNPISGHATLYWYQQILGQGPKLLIQFQNNGVVDDSQLPKDRFSAERLKGVDSTLKIQPAKLEDSAVYLCASSQGGGGTGELFFGEGSRLTVL.

This clone was recorded once. The chain links TRBV11-3 to TRBJ2-2; 9 bases agree with TRBD2. Germline lookup yields CDR1 SGHNT and CDR2 YENEEA. After removal of 6 bases from V and 8 bases from J, the junction contained 7 bases not matched to a gene. The CDR3 loop spans 14 amino acids. CDR3 coding DNA: TGTGCCAGCAGACCTAGCGGGACAGCAGGGGAGCTGTTTTTT. Encoded protein: CASRPSGTAGELFF.

The chain links TRBV28 to TRBJ2-1; 16 bases match TRBD2. The CDR3 covers 16 residues. V trimming: 6 bases; J trimming: 8 bases; junction bases outside the gene matches: 7. The germline CDR1 and CDR2 sequences are MDHEN and SYDVKM. The CDR3 region is CASSVGLAGGPHEQFF. The CDR3 DNA reads as TGTGCCAGCAGCGTGGGACTAGCGGGAGGGCCGCATGAGCAGTTCTTC.

The genes are TRBV28 and TRBJ2-3; TRBD2 matches 9 bases. Germline CDR1 and CDR2: MDHEN and SYDVKM. V lost 5 bases to trimming and J lost 12 bases; unmatched junction nucleotides: 18. The CDR3 covers 16 residues. CDR3 nucleotides: TGTGCCAGCAGTCCTCCGGTGGGCGGGGGGGTGTTTTTCCAGTATTTT. This gives the protein CASSPPVGGGVFFQYF. Together with reference TRBV28 and TRBJ2-3, the CDR3 gives the full variable domain: DVKVTQSSRYLVKRTGEKVFLECVQDMDHENMFWYRQDPGLGLRLIYFSYDVKMKEKGDIPEGYSVSREKKERFSLILESASTNQTSMYLCASSPPVGGGVFFQYFGPGTRLTVL.

The chain links TRBV19 to TRBJ1-5; 8 nucleotides match TRBD1. V lost 3 bases, J lost 0 bases, and 25 bases stayed unmatched. This CDR3 contains 23 residues. The germline CDR1 and CDR2 sequences are LNHDA and SQIVND (reference sequence). CDR3 loop: CASSILRYGTGPRQIYSNQPQHF. The CDR3 DNA sequence: TGTGCCAGTAGTATTTTGCGTTACGGGACAGGACCCAGACAAATTTATAGCAATCAGCCCCAGCATTTT.

The V gene is TRBV19, the J gene TRBJ2-1; 8 nucleotides match TRBD2. The CDR3 covers 18 residues. V was clipped by 3 bases and J by 8 bases; unmatched bases: 18. CDR1 is LNHDA and CDR2 is SQIVND in the germline V gene (reference sequence). The CDR3 here is CASSILGQREPPGDEQFF. CDR3 bases: TGTGCCAGTAGTATTCTTGGGCAGCGGGAGCCCCCGGGAGATGAGCAGTTCTTC.

The gene calls are TRBV25-1 and TRBJ1-1, with D unresolved. Deletions cut 1 base from V and 0 bases from J, with 6 bases between. This CDR3 is built from 14 residues. Germline CDR1 and CDR2: MGHDK and SYGVNS. This CDR3 reads CASSESPVNTEAFF. The DNA of the CDR3 is TGTGCCAGCAGTGAATCCCCAGTGAACACTGAAGCTTTCTTT. The entire variable domain, with the rest obtained from reference TRBV25-1 and TRBJ1-1, is as follows: EADIYQTPRYLVIGTGKKITLECSQTMGHDKMYWYQQDPGMELHLIHYSYGVNSTEKGDLSSESTVSRIRTEHFPLTLESARPSHTSQYLCASSESPVNTEAFFGQGTRLTVV.

This chain connects TRBV18 to TRBJ1-5; unclear D gene. This CDR3 has 15 amino acids. Looked up from germline, CDR1 is KGHSH and CDR2 is LQKENI. With 2 bases removed from V and 4 bases from J, the gap between germline ends came to 12 bases. The CDR3 here is CASSPGEERNQPQHF. DNA for the CDR3: TGTGCCAGCTCACCAGGGGAGGAAAGGAATCAGCCCCAGCATTTT.

The chain is built from TRBV5-4 and TRBJ1-1, with 7 bases lining up with TRBD1. Germline V gene data show CDR1 as SGHNT and CDR2 as YYREEE (reference sequence). The CDR3 runs 12 residues. Trimming removed 3 bases from V and 11 bases from J; junction bases left unmatched: 7. CDR3 in DNA: TGTGCCAGCAGCTGGGACAGCATGATGGCTTTCTTT. Amino acid sequence: CASSWDSMMAFF.

This sequence joins TRBV29-1 and TRBJ2-5, with D possibly matching TRBD2 (5 bases). The CDR3 loop spans 13 amino acids. With 8 bases removed from V and 4 bases from J, the gap between germline ends came to 17 bases. In germline, CDR1 is SQVTM, CDR2 ANQGSEA. As DNA, the CDR3 is TGCAGCAGCGGTCGGGGTGCTCGAGAGACCCAGTACTTC. Its translation: CSSGRGARETQYF.

This chain joins TRBV7-2 and TRBJ1-2; D not resolved. This CDR3 has 14 residues. The germline V and J ends were trimmed by 0 bases and 0 bases, with 5 bases remaining between them. Germline V gives CDR1 SGHTA, CDR2 FQGNSA. CDR3: CASSLAVANYGYTF. Here the CDR3 DNA reads TGTGCCAGCAGCTTAGCGGTAGCTAACTATGGCTACACCTTC.

The chain is built from TRBV2 and TRBJ1-2, with unresolved D. Trimming stripped 4 bases from V and 8 bases from J, with 14 bases between. The germline CDR1 and CDR2 sequences are SNHLY and FYNNEI. The CDR3 covers 13 residues. CDR3 protein: CASSVKREVGYTF. Written as DNA, the CDR3 is TGTGCCAGCAGTGTCAAGAGGGAGGTCGGCTACACCTTC.

The chain couples TRBV7-2 to TRBJ2-2; D is possibly TRBD1 (5 bases). Trimming stripped 8 bases from V and 0 bases from J, with 13 bases between. The length of the CDR3 is 15 residues. Germline CDR1 reads SGHTA; CDR2 reads FQGNSA. The CDR3 DNA is TGTGCCAGCCCCCGGCAGGGTCCGAACACCGGGGAGCTGTTTTTT. It codes for CASPRQGPNTGELFF.

The chain combines TRBV11-2 with TRBJ2-3, with D uncertain. V dropped 4 bases and J dropped 1 base, with 12 bases sitting between them. Per germline, CDR1 SGHAT and CDR2 FQNNGV. The CDR3 extends over 15 amino acids. The CDR3 DNA follows: TGTGCCAGCAGCTCGCCCTCAGAAGGCACAGATACGCAGTATTTT. Its translation: CASSSPSEGTDTQYF.

For this clone: This CDR3 is also generated by other DNA sequences in the sample. For the CDR3, the DNA is TGCAGCGTTGTAGGGGGTGCGAACACCGGGGAGCTGTTTTTT. This codes for CSVVGGANTGELFF. The V gene is TRBV29-1, the J gene TRBJ2-2; D possibly corresponds to TRBD1 (6 bases). The V end lost 4 bases, the J end lost 0 bases, and 9 bases lay between the germline ends. The CDR3 runs 14 residues. Germline V gene data show CDR1 as SQVTM and CDR2 as ANQGSEA.

V usage is TRBV18 and J usage is TRBJ1-6; D perhaps matches TRBD1 (5 bases). Deletions cut 2 bases from V and 6 bases from J, with 11 bases between. The CDR3 totals 15 residues. Germline lookup yields CDR1 KGHSH and CDR2 LQKENI. For the CDR3, the DNA is TGTGCCAGCTCACCATCTACAGGTCCTAATTCACCCCTCCACTTT. Translating gives CASSPSTGPNSPLHF.

The count of this clone is one. This chain uses TRBV19 with TRBJ1-1; tentative D call: TRBD1 (5 bases). This CDR3 is built from 13 residues. V gave up 9 bases and J gave up 6 bases, with 17 bases separating them. Germline V gene data show CDR1 as LNHDA and CDR2 as SQIVND (reference sequence). As DNA, the CDR3 is TGTGCCAGCGAAAACCCGCGGGGCGCTGAAGCTTTCTTT. Encoded protein: CASENPRGAEAFF.

CDR3 sequence reads: CASRLESRGGYTF. DNA of the CDR3: TGTGCCAGCAGACTCGAATCACGCGGAGGCTACACCTTC. V usage is TRBV27 and J usage is TRBJ1-2; D uncertain. Germline V gene lookup returns CDR1 MNHEY and CDR2 SMNVEV (reference sequence). Trimming removed 6 bases from V and 8 bases from J, with 16 bases in between. The CDR3 runs 13 residues.

The chain is built from TRBV6-6 and TRBJ1-2, with a weak D call TRBD1 (5 bases). Germline V gene lookup returns CDR1 MNHNY and CDR2 SVGAGI (reference sequence). CDR3 size: 15 residues. V was cut by 5 bases and J by 7 bases, with 20 bases left in between. Written as DNA, the CDR3 is TGTGCCAGCAGTGACCCGGGTAGGGGATCTGGTGGCTACACCTTC. Its translation: CASSDPGRGSGGYTF.

The rearrangement joins TRBV6-2 or TRBV6-3 to TRBJ1-2; TRBD1 is a possible D gene (5 bases). Germline CDR1 reads MNHEY; CDR2 reads SVGEGT. CDR3 size: 16 residues. Between the trimmed V and J ends, which lost 5 bases and 6 bases, there was a span of 22 bases. CDR3 in DNA: TGTGCCAGCAGTCCGCCGATCTCAGGGCCAGGAAATGGCTACACCTTC. This translates into CASSPPISGPGNGYTF.

The chain links TRBV2 to TRBJ1-1, with D hard to call. Trimming stripped 3 bases from V and 0 bases from J, with 5 bases between. CDR1 and CDR2 from the germline V gene are SNHLY and FYNNEI. The CDR3 has 13 residues. CDR3 in DNA: TGTGCCAGCAGTGAGTTCATGAACACTGAAGCTTTCTTT. This gives the protein CASSEFMNTEAFF. Based on the CDR3 plus reference TRBV2 and TRBJ1-1, the full variable domain is EPEVTQTPSHQVTQMGQEVILRCVPISNHLYFYWYRQILGQKVEFLVSFYNNEISEKSEIFDDQFSVERPDGSNFTLKIRSTKLEDSAMYFCASSEFMNTEAFFGQGTRLTVV.

This clone was counted a single time. This chain joins TRBV23-1 and TRBJ2-1; a weak D match, TRBD1 (5 bases). TRBV23-1 is an ORF; its function is uncertain. The V end was cut by 3 bases, the J end by 3 bases, with 9 bases between. This CDR3 comprises 14 residues. CDR3 residues: CASSQIDSYNEQFF. As DNA, the CDR3 is TGCGCCAGCAGTCAGATTGACAGCTACAATGAGCAGTTCTTC.